The entry that follows covers one T cell receptor (beta chain) sequence. Profiling relied on immunoSEQ multiplex PCR, and the TCRdb table lists in-frame clones only, not all of them. The sample contains tens of thousands of clones, roughly nine tenths of which appear only once. This record comes from a study of memory CD8 T cells in hepatitis C reinfection. Specified time point: late/post reinfection, 12 to 24 weeks after detection. No in vitro expansion preceded TCR sequencing of the sorted cells. Germline V gene data show CDR1 as LNHNV and CDR2 as YYDKDF (reference sequence). V was cut by 9 bases and J by 3 bases, with 17 bases left in between. The CDR3 covers 14 residues.

The chain employs TRBV15 and TRBJ1-2; D may be TRBD1 (5 bases). Sequencing was done on a sample of naive CD8+ T cells sorted from blood. The clonotype was recovered from a man between 18 and 29 years old with hepatitis C virus infection. The CDR3: CATRSPWGDYGYTF. CDR3 sequence (DNA): TGTGCCACTCGATCCCCTTGGGGGGACTATGGCTACACCTTC.